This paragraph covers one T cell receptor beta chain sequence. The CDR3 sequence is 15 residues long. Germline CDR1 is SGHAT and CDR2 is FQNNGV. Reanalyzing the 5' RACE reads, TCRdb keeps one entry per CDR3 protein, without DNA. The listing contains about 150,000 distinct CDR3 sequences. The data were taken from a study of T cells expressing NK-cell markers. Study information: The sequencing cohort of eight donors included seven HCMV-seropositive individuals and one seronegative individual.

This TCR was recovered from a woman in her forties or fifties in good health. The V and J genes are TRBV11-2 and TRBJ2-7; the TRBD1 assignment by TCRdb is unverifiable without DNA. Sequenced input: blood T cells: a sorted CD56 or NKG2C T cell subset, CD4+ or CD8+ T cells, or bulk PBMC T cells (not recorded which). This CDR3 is CASSETQGARYEQYF.